This T cell receptor beta chain was found in a study of cytomegalovirus exposure and HLA in healthy donors. General study points: Reports credit the classifier with highly specific, highly sensitive diagnosis of cytomegalovirus status. An analysis that was carried out later associated 15,000 to 20,000 TCR beta sequences with HLA alleles at 0.05 false discovery rate.

For this clone: Its antigen remains unidentified.

The CDR3 covers 18 residues. Germline V gives CDR1 SGHTA, CDR2 FQGNSA. V was clipped by 2 bases and J by 0 bases; unmatched bases: 9. A multiplex PCR was run with 60 Vbeta primers and 13 Jbeta primers. The repertoire was sequenced with immunoSEQ multiplex PCR; TCRdb's copy has only in-frame clones and lacks some. Seen here are some 200,000 clones, approximately 79% observed once, and the top ten hold 6.3%. The gene calls are TRBV7-2 and TRBJ2-1; 8 positions match TRBD2. This clonotype was sampled from a man between 40 and 49 years old in good health and CMV-seropositive. Source material: PBMCs. The CDR3 reads CASSLPQRGGSSYNEQFF. The CDR3, as DNA: TGTGCCAGCAGCTTACCTCAGCGCGGGGGGAGCTCCTACAATGAGCAGTTCTTC.